The rows below give T cell receptor beta chains drawn from one sample of a study of blood T cells in healthy people across ages. TCRdb ran MiXCR on the 5' RACE reads and lists one entry per CDR3 protein. This sample has 1.5 million to 2 million distinct CDR3 sequences, with approximately 40% found just once. Sequenced sample: blood. Source of these receptors: a human donor in good health. Both conserved end residues are part of each CDR3. A D gene is named only where the DNA matches it firmly. A row's size may be missing; if present it is once, few, many or a size class.

D gene,J gene,clone size,V gene,CDR3 protein,CDR3 DNA
TRBD2,TRBJ2-3,-,TRBV7-9,CASSPWSLSGGSTDTQYF,TGTGCCAGCAGCCCCTGGAGTTTGAGCGGGGGGAGCACAGATACGCAGTATTTT
TRBD1,TRBJ1-5,few,TRBV6-2/TRBV6-3,CASGGTGNQPQHF,TGTGCCAGCGGCGGGACAGGCAATCAGCCCCAGCATTTT
TRBD1,TRBJ1-2,many,TRBV10-3,CATQGAADYGYTF,TGTGCCACCCAGGGGGCGGCTGACTATGGCTACACCTTC
-,TRBJ2-7,-,TRBV24-1,CATSDSAGEPYEQYF,TGTGCCACCAGTGATTCCGCAGGGGAGCCTTACGAGCAGTACTTC
-,TRBJ2-2,-,TRBV4-3,CASSQGAVNTGELFF,TGCGCCAGCAGCCAAGGGGCTGTGAACACCGGGGAGCTGTTTTTT
-,TRBJ2-7,many,TRBV28,CASSFGGSGTYYEQYF,TGTGCCAGCAGTTTTGGTGGGTCTGGGACTTACTACGAGCAGTACTTC
-,TRBJ1-1,-,TRBV29-1,CSVVAGIKNTEAFF,TGCAGCGTTGTTGCAGGTATTAAGAACACTGAAGCTTTCTTT
-,TRBJ2-5,-,TRBV20-1,CSAELDLRETQYF,TGCAGTGCTGAACTGGACTTACGAGAGACCCAGTACTTC
-,TRBJ2-7,-,TRBV7-6,CASSYGDNVSYEQYF,TGTGCCAGCAGCTACGGTGATAACGTGAGCTACGAGCAGTACTTC
-,TRBJ2-3,-,TRBV7-3,CASSLSGISDTQYF,TGTGCCAGCAGCTTAAGTGGAATCTCAGATACGCAGTATTTT
-,TRBJ1-2,few,TRBV10-3,CAIPERGREPGDGYTF,TGTGCCATCCCTGAGAGGGGCAGGGAGCCAGGTGATGGCTACACCTTC
-,TRBJ1-2,-,TRBV3-1,CASSQDWGSQGSGYTF,TGTGCCAGCAGCCAAGATTGGGGGAGCCAGGGGTCTGGCTACACCTTC
-,TRBJ2-6,once,TRBV7-9,CASSFRETGANVLTF,TGTGCCAGCAGCTTTAGGGAAACTGGGGCCAACGTCCTGACTTTC
TRBD1,TRBJ2-5,-,TRBV6-2/TRBV6-3,CASRLGQGRYTQYF,TGTGCCAGCAGACTTGGACAGGGGCGCTACACCCAGTACTTC
-,TRBJ1-1,-,TRBV7-9,CAGSLDSEAFF,TGTGCCGGCAGCTTAGACAGCGAAGCTTTCTTT
-,TRBJ2-7,many,TRBV5-1,CASSPQGGYEQYF,TGCGCCAGCAGTCCACAAGGGGGGTACGAGCAGTACTTC
-,TRBJ2-2,few,TRBV15,CATSRGDTGELFF,TGTGCCACCAGCAGAGGTGACACCGGGGAGCTGTTTTTT
TRBD1,TRBJ1-2,-,TRBV7-2,CASSLASGGRGYGYTF,TGTGCCAGCAGCTTAGCGTCGGGGGGCAGGGGGTATGGCTACACCTTC
-,TRBJ2-3,-,TRBV20-1,CSARDQGRVADTQYF,TGCAGTGCTAGAGATCAGGGGAGGGTTGCAGATACGCAGTATTTT
-,TRBJ1-6,-,TRBV5-5,CANLRVSSYNSPLHF,TGCGCCAACCTCAGAGTAAGCTCCTATAATTCACCCCTCCACTTT
-,TRBJ1-4,few,TRBV7-2,CASSSQGGGNEKLFF,TGTGCCAGCAGCTCCCAGGGAGGGGGAAATGAAAAACTGTTTTTT
TRBD1,TRBJ2-7,few,TRBV7-2,CASSFSGTGGPEQYF,TGTGCCAGCAGCTTCTCCGGGACAGGGGGCCCCGAGCAGTACTTC